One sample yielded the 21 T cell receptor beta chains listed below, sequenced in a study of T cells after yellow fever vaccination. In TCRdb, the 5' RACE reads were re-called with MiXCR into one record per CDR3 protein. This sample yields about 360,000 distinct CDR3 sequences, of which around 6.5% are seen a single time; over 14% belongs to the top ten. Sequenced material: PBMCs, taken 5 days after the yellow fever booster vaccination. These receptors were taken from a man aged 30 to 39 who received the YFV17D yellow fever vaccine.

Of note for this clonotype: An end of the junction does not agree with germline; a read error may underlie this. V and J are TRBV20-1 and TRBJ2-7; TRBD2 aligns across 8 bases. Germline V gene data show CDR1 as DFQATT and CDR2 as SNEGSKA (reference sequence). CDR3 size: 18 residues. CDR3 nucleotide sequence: TGCTGTGCTAGAGATCTCGGGAGGGGTATGTTCTGGGTCTACGAGCAGTACTTC. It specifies CCARDLGRGMFWVYEQYF.

CDR3 bases: TGTGCCAGCAGAACCTCTCCTCCCTCCGGCTTGGGTGAGCAGTTCTTC. As protein: CASRTSPPSGLGEQFF. The rearrangement uses TRBV6-1 and TRBJ2-1, with D hard to call. The CDR3 loop spans 16 amino acids. Deletions cut 6 bases from V and 9 bases from J, with 24 bases between. Germline assignment: CDR1 MNHNS and CDR2 SASEGT.

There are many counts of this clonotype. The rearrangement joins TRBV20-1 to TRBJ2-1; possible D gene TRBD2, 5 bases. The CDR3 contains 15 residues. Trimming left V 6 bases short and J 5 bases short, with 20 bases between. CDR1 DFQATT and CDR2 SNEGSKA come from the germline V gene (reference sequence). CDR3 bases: TGCAGTGCCCCGCCCGGGGTAGCCGTGGACAATGAGCAGTTCTTC. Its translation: CSAPPGVAVDNEQFF.

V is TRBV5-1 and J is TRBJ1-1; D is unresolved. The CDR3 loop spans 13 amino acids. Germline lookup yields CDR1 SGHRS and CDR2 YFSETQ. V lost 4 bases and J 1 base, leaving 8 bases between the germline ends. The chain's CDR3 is CASSPNKNTEAFF. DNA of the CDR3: TGCGCCAGCAGCCCGAATAAGAACACTGAAGCTTTCTTT.

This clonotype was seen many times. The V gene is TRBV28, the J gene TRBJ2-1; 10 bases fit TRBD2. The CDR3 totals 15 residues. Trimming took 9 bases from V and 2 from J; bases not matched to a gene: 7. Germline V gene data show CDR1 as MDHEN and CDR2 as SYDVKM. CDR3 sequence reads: CASHNSGRTYNEQFF. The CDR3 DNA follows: TGTGCCAGTCATAATAGCGGGAGGACCTACAATGAGCAGTTCTTC.

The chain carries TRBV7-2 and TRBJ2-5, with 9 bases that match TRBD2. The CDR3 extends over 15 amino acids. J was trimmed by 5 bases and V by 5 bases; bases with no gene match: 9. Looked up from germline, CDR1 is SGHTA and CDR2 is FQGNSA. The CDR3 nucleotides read TGTGCCAGCAGCACCCAAGCGGGGGGAGGGGAGACCCAGTACTTC. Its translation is CASSTQAGGGETQYF.

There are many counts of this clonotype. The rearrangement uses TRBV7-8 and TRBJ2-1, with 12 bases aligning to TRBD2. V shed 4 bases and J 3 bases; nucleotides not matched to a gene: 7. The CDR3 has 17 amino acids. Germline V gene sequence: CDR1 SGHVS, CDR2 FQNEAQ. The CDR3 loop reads CASSYSSGRAIYNEQFF. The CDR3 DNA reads TGTGCCAGCAGCTACTCTAGCGGGAGGGCAATCTACAATGAGCAGTTCTTC.

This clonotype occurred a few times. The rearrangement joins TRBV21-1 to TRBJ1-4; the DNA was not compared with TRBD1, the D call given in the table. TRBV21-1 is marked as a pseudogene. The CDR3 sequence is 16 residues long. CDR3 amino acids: CASRQVYQEDNEKLFF. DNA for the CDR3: TGTGCCAGCAGACAGGTATACCAAGAGGATAATGAAAAACTGTTTTTT.

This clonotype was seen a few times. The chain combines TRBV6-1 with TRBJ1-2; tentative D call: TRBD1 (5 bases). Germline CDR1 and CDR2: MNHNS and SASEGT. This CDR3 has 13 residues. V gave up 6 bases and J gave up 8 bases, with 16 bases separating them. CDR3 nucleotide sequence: TGTGCCAGCAGGGATCCGGGGCCGATAGGCTACACCTTC. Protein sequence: CASRDPGPIGYTF.

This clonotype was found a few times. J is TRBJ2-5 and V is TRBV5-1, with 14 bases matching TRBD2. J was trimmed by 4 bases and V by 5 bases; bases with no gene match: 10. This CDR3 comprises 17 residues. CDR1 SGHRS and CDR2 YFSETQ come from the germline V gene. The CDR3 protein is CASSSGTSGSGSETQYF. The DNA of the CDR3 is TGCGCCAGCAGTTCCGGGACTAGCGGGAGTGGTTCAGAGACCCAGTACTTC.

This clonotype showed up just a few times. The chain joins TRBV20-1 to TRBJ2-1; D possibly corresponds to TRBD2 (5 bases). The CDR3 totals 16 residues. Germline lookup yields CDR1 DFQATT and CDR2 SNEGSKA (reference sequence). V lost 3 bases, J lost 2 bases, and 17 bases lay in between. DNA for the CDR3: TGCAGTGCTAGTCCTTCTTTGCGGGCCACCTACAATGAGCAGTTCTTC. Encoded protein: CSASPSLRATYNEQFF.

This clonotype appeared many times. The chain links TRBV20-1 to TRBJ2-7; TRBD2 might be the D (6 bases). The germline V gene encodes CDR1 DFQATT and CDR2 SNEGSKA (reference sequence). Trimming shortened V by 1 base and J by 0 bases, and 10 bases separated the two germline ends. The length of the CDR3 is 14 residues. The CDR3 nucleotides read TGCAGTGCTAGAGTGGGTAGCGGCTCCTACGAGCAGTACTTC. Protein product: CSARVGSGSYEQYF.

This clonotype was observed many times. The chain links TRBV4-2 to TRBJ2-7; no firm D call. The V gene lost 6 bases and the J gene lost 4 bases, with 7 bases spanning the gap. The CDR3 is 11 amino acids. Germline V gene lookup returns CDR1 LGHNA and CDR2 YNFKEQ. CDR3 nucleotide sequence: TGTGCCAGCAGGGCCATTTACGAGCAGTACTTC. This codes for CASRAIYEQYF.

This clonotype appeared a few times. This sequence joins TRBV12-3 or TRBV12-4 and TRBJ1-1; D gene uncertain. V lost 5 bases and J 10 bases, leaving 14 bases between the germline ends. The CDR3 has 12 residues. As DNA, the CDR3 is TGTGCCAGCAGTCCGCCCCGAGAGGGAGCTTTCTTT. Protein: CASSPPREGAFF.

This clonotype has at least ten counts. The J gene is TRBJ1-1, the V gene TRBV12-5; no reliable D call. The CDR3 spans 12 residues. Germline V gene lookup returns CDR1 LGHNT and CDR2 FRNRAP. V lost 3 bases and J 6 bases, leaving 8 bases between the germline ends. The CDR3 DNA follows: TGTGCTAGTGGTTTTGAGGGTGCTGAAGCTTTCTTT. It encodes CASGFEGAEAFF.

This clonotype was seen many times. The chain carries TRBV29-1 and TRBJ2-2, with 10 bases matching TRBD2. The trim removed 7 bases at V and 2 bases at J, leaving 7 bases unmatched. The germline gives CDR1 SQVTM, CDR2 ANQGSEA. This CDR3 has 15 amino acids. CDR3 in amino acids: CSAQLAGVNTGELFF. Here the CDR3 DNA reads TGCAGCGCCCAGCTAGCGGGAGTTAACACCGGGGAGCTGTTTTTT.

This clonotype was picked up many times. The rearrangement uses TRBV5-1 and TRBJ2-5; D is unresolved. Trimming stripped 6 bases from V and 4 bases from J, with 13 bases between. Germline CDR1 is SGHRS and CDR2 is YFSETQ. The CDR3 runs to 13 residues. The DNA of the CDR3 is TGCGCCAGCAACCCTGCAGGCGGAGAGACCCAGTACTTC. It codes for CASNPAGGETQYF.

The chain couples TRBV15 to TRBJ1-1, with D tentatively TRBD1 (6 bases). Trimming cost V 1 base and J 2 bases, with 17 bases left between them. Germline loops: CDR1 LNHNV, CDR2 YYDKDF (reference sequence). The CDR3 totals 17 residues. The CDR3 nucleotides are TGTGCCACCAGCAGAGTTGGCGACGGAGGGGGAAACACTGAAGCTTTCTTT. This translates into CATSRVGDGGGNTEAFF.

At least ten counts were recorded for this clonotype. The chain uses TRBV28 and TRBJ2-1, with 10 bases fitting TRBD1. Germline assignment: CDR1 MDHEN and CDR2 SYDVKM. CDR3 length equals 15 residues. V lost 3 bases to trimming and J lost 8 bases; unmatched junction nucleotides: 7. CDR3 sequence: CASSFRGTGVDEQFF. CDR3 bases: TGTGCCAGCAGTTTTAGGGGGACAGGGGTCGATGAGCAGTTCTTC.

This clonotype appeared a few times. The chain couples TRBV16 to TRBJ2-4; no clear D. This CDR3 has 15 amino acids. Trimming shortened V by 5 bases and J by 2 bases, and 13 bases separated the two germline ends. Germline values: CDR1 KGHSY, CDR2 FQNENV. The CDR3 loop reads CASSGPGSTKNIQYF. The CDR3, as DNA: TGTGCCAGCAGCGGACCAGGTTCTACCAAAAACATTCAGTACTTC.

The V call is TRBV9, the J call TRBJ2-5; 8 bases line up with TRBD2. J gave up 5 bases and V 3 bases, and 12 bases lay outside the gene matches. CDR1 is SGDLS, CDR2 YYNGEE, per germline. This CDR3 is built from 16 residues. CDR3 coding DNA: TGTGCCAGCAGCGAAGACCCTACGGGAGGGTGGGAGACCCAGTACTTC. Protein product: CASSEDPTGGWETQYF. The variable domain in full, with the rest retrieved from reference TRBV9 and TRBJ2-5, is DSGVTQTPKHLITATGQRVTLRCSPRSGDLSVYWYQQSLDQGLQFLIQYYNGEERAKGNILERFSAQQFPDLHSELNLSSLELGDSALYFCASSEDPTGGWETQYFGPGTRLLVL.